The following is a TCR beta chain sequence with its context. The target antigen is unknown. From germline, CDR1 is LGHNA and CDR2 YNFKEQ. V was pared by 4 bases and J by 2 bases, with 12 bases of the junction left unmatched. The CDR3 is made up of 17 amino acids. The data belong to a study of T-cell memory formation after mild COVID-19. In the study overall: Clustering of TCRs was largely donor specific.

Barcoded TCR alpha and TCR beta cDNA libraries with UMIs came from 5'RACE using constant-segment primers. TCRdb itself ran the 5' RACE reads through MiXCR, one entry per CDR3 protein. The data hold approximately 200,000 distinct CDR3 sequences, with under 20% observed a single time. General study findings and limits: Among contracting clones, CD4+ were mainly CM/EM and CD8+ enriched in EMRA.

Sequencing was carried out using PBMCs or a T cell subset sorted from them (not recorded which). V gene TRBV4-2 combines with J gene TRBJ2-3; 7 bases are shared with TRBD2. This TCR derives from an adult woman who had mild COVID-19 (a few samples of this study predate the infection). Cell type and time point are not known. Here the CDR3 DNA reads TGTGCCAGCAGCCCCCACTCTAGCGGAGCCTCCACAGATACGCAGTATTTT. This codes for CASSPHSSGASTDTQYF.